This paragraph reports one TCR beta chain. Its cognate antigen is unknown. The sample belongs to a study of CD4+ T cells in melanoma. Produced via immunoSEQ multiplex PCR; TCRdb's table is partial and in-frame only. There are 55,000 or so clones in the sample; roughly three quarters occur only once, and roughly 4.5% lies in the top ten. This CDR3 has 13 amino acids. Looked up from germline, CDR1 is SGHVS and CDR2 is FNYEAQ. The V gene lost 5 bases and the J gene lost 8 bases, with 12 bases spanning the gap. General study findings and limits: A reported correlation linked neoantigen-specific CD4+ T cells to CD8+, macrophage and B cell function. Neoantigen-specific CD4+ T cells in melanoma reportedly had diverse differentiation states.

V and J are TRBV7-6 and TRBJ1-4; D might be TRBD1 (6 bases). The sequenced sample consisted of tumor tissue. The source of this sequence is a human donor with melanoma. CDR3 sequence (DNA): TGTGCCAGCAGCCCACAACAGGGAGAAAAACTGTTTTTT. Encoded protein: CASSPQQGEKLFF. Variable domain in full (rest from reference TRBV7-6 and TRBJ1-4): GAGVSQSPRYKVTKRGQDVALRCDPISGHVSLYWYRQALGQGPEFLTYFNYEAQQDKSGLPNDRFSAERPEGSISTLTIQRTEQRDSAMYRCASSPQQGEKLFFGSGTQLSVL.